The 21 T cell receptor beta chains below were found in one sample sequenced in a study of OX40 agonist ivuxolimab in advanced cancers. Sequencing was performed with immunoSEQ multiplex PCR; in TCRdb, only in-frame clones are kept and a portion is missing. The sample shows 80,000 or so clones, under 90% of them seen only once. The input for sequencing was CD4+ or CD8+ T cells sorted from blood, taken in a trial of the OX40 agonist ivuxolimab. Source of these receptors: an adult with an advanced solid tumor such as melanoma, head and neck, liver or kidney cancer.

The chain recombines TRBV5-1 with TRBJ2-1; D ambiguous. V shed 4 bases and J shed 0 bases, with 11 bases lying between them. Germline-derived CDR1 and CDR2 are SGHRS and YFSETQ. The CDR3 has 15 amino acids. DNA for the CDR3: TGCGCCAGCAGCGTCACCAGTCTCTCCTACAATGAGCAGTTCTTC. Translated, it gives CASSVTSLSYNEQFF.

The chain combines TRBV6-1 with TRBJ1-4; D may be TRBD1 (5 bases). Trimming shortened V by 7 bases and J by 1 base, and 10 bases separated the two germline ends. There are 14 residues in the CDR3. Germline CDR1 is MNHNS and CDR2 is SASEGT. CDR3 residues: CASTRDGTNEKLFF. CDR3 DNA sequence: TGTGCCAGCACCCGGGACGGAACTAATGAAAAACTGTTTTTT.

This chain joins TRBV5-1 and TRBJ2-7, with D tentatively TRBD1 or TRBD2 (5 bases each). V lost 7 bases to trimming and J lost 4 bases, with 15 bases between them. This CDR3 spans 13 amino acids. Looked up from germline, CDR1 is SGHRS and CDR2 is YFSETQ. The CDR3 bases are TGCGCCAGCTCCTTCGCCAGGGAGTACGAGCAGTACTTC. It specifies CASSFAREYEQYF.

This sequence joins TRBV28 and TRBJ1-5; 7 bases are shared with TRBD1. Trimming cost V 7 bases and J 2 bases; bases outside gene matches: 5. CDR1 is MDHEN, CDR2 SYDVKM, per germline. The CDR3 has 14 amino acids. CDR3 DNA sequence: TGTGCCAGCAAGTCAGGGGGGGGCAATCAGCCCCAGCATTTT. Its translation: CASKSGGGNQPQHF.

This clone was observed a few times. The J gene is TRBJ1-2, the V gene TRBV28, with D tentatively TRBD1 (5 bases). Trimming removed 5 bases at V and 10 bases at J, with 11 bases between. CDR3 size: 11 residues. Germline CDR1 MDHEN, CDR2 SYDVKM. This CDR3 is CASSPVGDYTF. CDR3 sequence (DNA): TGTGCCAGCAGTCCTGTGGGGGACTACACCTTC.

The table lists this clone with many counts. The chain employs TRBV25-1 and TRBJ2-7, with D perhaps being TRBD1 or TRBD2 (6 bases each). The CDR3 covers 15 residues. The germline V gene has CDR1 MGHDK and CDR2 SYGVNS. The V and J ends lost 2 bases and 3 bases respectively, with 14 bases between them. The CDR3, as DNA: TGTGCCAGCAGTGAAAGGTCGGGGGCAGGCTACGAGCAGTACTTC. Amino acids: CASSERSGAGYEQYF.

V usage is TRBV2 and J usage is TRBJ2-3; D call uncertain. V was clipped by 6 bases and J by 2 bases, with 6 bases between them. The CDR3 has 12 amino acids. Germline CDR1 SNHLY, CDR2 FYNNEI. This CDR3 reads CASRADTDTQYF. DNA of the CDR3: TGTGCCAGCAGGGCGGACACAGATACGCAGTATTTT.

The genes are TRBV30 and TRBJ2-3; 10 bases fit TRBD2. The CDR3 length is 16 residues. V lost 1 base to trimming and J lost 6 bases; unmatched junction nucleotides: 10. Germline V CDR1 and CDR2: GTSNPN, SVGIG (reference sequence). In DNA, the CDR3 is TGTGCCTGGAGTGCCCTAGGAGCGGGAGGGCCTGATACGCAGTATTTT. Translated: CAWSALGAGGPDTQYF.

The chain uses TRBV5-6 and TRBJ2-7; D is undetermined. V lost 0 bases, J lost 9 bases, and 7 bases lay in between. Germline V CDR1 and CDR2: SGHDT, YYEEEE. CDR3 size: 11 residues. The DNA of the CDR3 is TGTGCCAGCAGCTTGGCCGATTCGCAGTACTTC. It translates to CASSLADSQYF.

For the CDR3, the DNA is TGTGCCAGTAGCTCCGGGACAGGGCCCTATGGCTACACCTTC. Translation gives CASSSGTGPYGYTF. This chain joins TRBV19 and TRBJ1-2; 9 nucleotides match TRBD1. Trimming removed 6 bases from V and 4 bases from J; junction bases left unmatched: 6. Germline V CDR1 and CDR2: LNHDA, SQIVND (reference sequence). CDR3 length equals 14 residues.

The V and J genes are TRBV7-2 and TRBJ2-3; 9 bases fit TRBD2. The length of the CDR3 is 14 residues. J lost 0 bases, V lost 9 bases, and 4 bases had no gene match. Germline values: CDR1 SGHTA, CDR2 FQGNSA. CDR3 bases: TGTGCCAGTCGGGCGGGAGGGAGCACAGATACGCAGTATTTT. Amino acids: CASRAGGSTDTQYF.

This rearrangement joins TRBV11-2 to TRBJ1-6, with 8 bases identical to TRBD1. Germline V CDR1 and CDR2: SGHAT, FQNNGV. CDR3 length equals 15 residues. Trimming at V came to 1 base and at J to 8 bases, leaving 4 bases not matched to a gene. As DNA, the CDR3 is TGTGCCAGCAGCTTAGGGAGGACAGGGCATTCACCCCTCCACTTT. It specifies CASSLGRTGHSPLHF.

The rearrangement links TRBV2 to TRBJ1-3; a weak D match, TRBD1 (5 bases). The CDR3 is 15 amino acids. Trimming removed 6 bases from V and 4 bases from J, with 16 bases in between. Germline CDR1 and CDR2: SNHLY and FYNNEI. CDR3 sequence (DNA): TGTGCCAGCAGCGTGAAACCGACAGACGGAAACACCATATATTTT. Protein sequence: CASSVKPTDGNTIYF.

The chain couples TRBV10-3 to TRBJ1-2, with D maybe TRBD1 (5 bases). Trimming took 6 bases from V and 5 from J, leaving 7 bases between them. CDR1 is ENHRY, CDR2 SYGVKD, per germline. The CDR3 spans 11 residues. Written as DNA, the CDR3 is TGTGCCATCAGCGACAGTTATGGCTACACCTTC. Its translation: CAISDSYGYTF.

This chain connects TRBV18 to TRBJ2-5, with D perhaps given as TRBD1 or TRBD2 (5 bases each). CDR1 is KGHSH, CDR2 LQKENI, per germline. CDR3 length equals 12 residues. The V end was cut by 2 bases, the J end by 4 bases, with 5 bases between. The CDR3 protein is CASSPGGETQYF. CDR3 bases: TGTGCCAGCTCACCAGGGGGAGAGACCCAGTACTTC.

This clone has just a few counts. The rearrangement links TRBV5-1 to TRBJ1-4; maybe TRBD1 (6 bases). V was cut by 4 bases and J by 14 bases, with 24 bases left in between. The CDR3 loop spans 15 amino acids. In germline, CDR1 is SGHRS, CDR2 YFSETQ. CDR3 in DNA: TGCGCCAGCAGCCTAACGGTTGGGGGACAAAAGAGCCTGTTTTTT. It is translated as CASSLTVGGQKSLFF.

The chain couples TRBV4-1 to TRBJ1-1, with D uncertain. Germline CDR1 and CDR2: MGHRA and YSYEKL. The CDR3 sequence is 13 residues long. Trimming took off 4 bases at V and 1 base at J, with 7 bases between the two ends. CDR3 residues: CASSRHENTEAFF. CDR3 DNA: TGCGCCAGCAGCCGGCACGAGAACACTGAAGCTTTCTTT.

V usage is TRBV5-1 and J usage is TRBJ2-1, with D possibly being TRBD1 (6 bases). Germline loops: CDR1 SGHRS, CDR2 YFSETQ. CDR3 length: 19 residues. Trimming pared 3 bases from V and 8 bases from J, leaving 30 bases between. The CDR3 bases are TGCGCCAGCAGCTCAACGCGGACAGAGCGAGCATCTAGAGAGGATGAGCAGTTCTTC. Amino acid sequence: CASSSTRTERASREDEQFF.

The chain recombines TRBV19 with TRBJ2-5, with unresolved D. The germline gives CDR1 LNHDA, CDR2 SQIVND (reference sequence). The length of the CDR3 is 12 residues. With 5 bases removed from V and 3 bases from J, the gap between germline ends came to 7 bases. CDR3 loop: CASSVREETQYF. The CDR3 DNA reads as TGTGCCAGTAGTGTCCGGGAAGAGACCCAGTACTTC.

This chain links TRBV7-2 with TRBJ2-2; perhaps TRBD2 as D (6 bases). The CDR3 is made up of 13 amino acids. The V end was cut by 2 bases, the J end by 7 bases, with 8 bases between. The V gene's germline CDR1 is SGHTA and CDR2 FQGNSA. The CDR3 region has the DNA TGTGCCAGCAGCTTATGGGGGGACGGGGAGCTGTTTTTT. Protein product: CASSLWGDGELFF.

The chain carries TRBV4-1 and TRBJ2-7, with D possibly being TRBD2 (5 bases). Trimming stripped 3 bases from V and 0 bases from J, with 18 bases between. The germline CDR1 and CDR2 sequences are MGHRA and YSYEKL. This CDR3 has 17 residues. CDR3 nucleotides: TGCGCCAGCAGCCATGTTGGGCGCGGGCCCCGCTCCTACGAGCAGTACTTC. Its protein product is CASSHVGRGPRSYEQYF.